This T cell receptor beta chain stems from a study of OX40 agonist ivuxolimab in advanced cancers. Study findings and constraints: Patients with a partial response at 0.1-3.0 mg/kg had among the lowest clonal expansion.

This clone was detected only once. The antigen remains unidentified. Sequencing was performed with immunoSEQ multiplex PCR; in TCRdb, only in-frame clones are kept and a portion is missing. Among tens of thousands of clones, roughly nine tenths were seen once, and the ten largest hold roughly 1.3%. The V segment lost 4 bases and the J segment 2 bases; nucleotides outside the gene matches: 10. CDR1 is LNHNV and CDR2 is YYDKDF in the germline V gene (reference sequence). The CDR3 totals 16 residues. The receptor comes from an adult with an advanced solid tumor such as melanoma, head and neck, liver or kidney cancer. This material consisted of CD4+ or CD8+ T cells sorted from blood, taken in a trial of the OX40 agonist ivuxolimab. The rearrangement links TRBV15 to TRBJ2-5; TRBD2 agrees at 7 bases. The CDR3 sequence is CATSKGSGKTQETQYF. The CDR3 DNA reads TGTGCCACCAGCAAGGGGAGCGGGAAAACACAAGAGACCCAGTACTTC.